Listed here are 13 T cell receptor beta chains from one sample, sequenced in a study of blood T cell repertoires in COVID-19. Method: immunoSEQ multiplex PCR; TCRdb's copy keeps in-frame clones and lacks some. The sample records about 170,000 clones, just under 85% being singletons. Sequenced material: peripheral blood. The source is an elderly woman with COVID-19, enrolled during active disease.

The V call is TRBV28, the J call TRBJ2-1; TRBD2 aligns across 12 bases. This CDR3 comprises 13 residues. Germline V gene lookup returns CDR1 MDHEN and CDR2 SYDVKM. The ends lost 5 bases at V and 14 bases at J; junction bases unmatched: 7. The CDR3 spells CASSGFLAGGEFF. The CDR3 DNA is TGTGCCAGCAGTGGGTTTCTAGCGGGAGGGGAGTTCTTC.

This chain connects TRBV5-1 to TRBJ2-7; TRBD2 aligns across 11 bases. The CDR3 consists of 14 residues. V lost 5 bases to trimming and J lost 11 bases; unmatched junction nucleotides: 12. Germline values: CDR1 SGHRS, CDR2 YFSETQ. The DNA for the CDR3 is TGCGCCAGCAGTTACGGGACTAGCGGTGGGGAGAAGTACTTC. It translates to CASSYGTSGGEKYF.

This clone was counted many times. The chain links TRBV5-4 to TRBJ1-2; 8 bases line up with TRBD1. V dropped 2 bases and J dropped 6; count of bases not matched to a gene: 9. The CDR3 is made up of 15 amino acids. Germline CDR1 is SGHNT and CDR2 is YYREEE (reference sequence). The CDR3 loop is CASSLPAGGSNGYTF. Here the CDR3 DNA reads TGTGCCAGCAGCTTACCCGCAGGGGGCTCGAATGGCTACACCTTC.

The V and J genes are TRBV6-5 and TRBJ1-5; D is perhaps TRBD1 (5 bases). Trimming took off 6 bases at V and 0 bases at J, with 6 bases between the two ends. Germline CDR1 is MNHEY and CDR2 is SVGAGI. The CDR3 consists of 13 residues. CDR3 sequence: CASRDNSNQPQHF. The CDR3 nucleotides read TGTGCCAGCAGGGACAATAGCAATCAGCCCCAGCATTTT.

This chain connects TRBV7-9 to TRBJ1-6; D might be TRBD1 (5 bases). CDR3 length equals 14 residues. V was cut by 3 bases and J by 7 bases, with 10 bases left in between. The germline gives CDR1 SEHNR, CDR2 FQNEAQ (reference sequence). The CDR3 here is CASSFPGENSPLHF. The CDR3 DNA reads TGTGCCAGCAGCTTCCCGGGGGAAAATTCACCCCTCCACTTT.

The DNA for the CDR3 is TGTGCCAGCAGTCTCTACACCGGGGAGCTGTTTTTT. Residues: CASSLYTGELFF. The chain carries TRBV12-3 or TRBV12-4 and TRBJ2-2; the D is unclear. V gave up 5 bases and J gave up 3 bases, with 4 bases separating them. This CDR3 has 12 amino acids.

The J gene is TRBJ2-1, the V gene TRBV28, with D perhaps matching TRBD1 (6 bases). Deletions cut 5 bases from V and 0 bases from J, with 14 bases between. The CDR3 sequence is 16 residues long. Germline CDR1 and CDR2: MDHEN and SYDVKM. The CDR3 is CASSPQGASSYNEQFF. CDR3 bases: TGTGCCAGCAGTCCACAGGGCGCCAGCTCCTACAATGAGCAGTTCTTC.

V usage is TRBV5-1 and J usage is TRBJ2-7, with TRBD1 identical over 7 bases. With V trimmed by 4 bases and J by 0 bases, 4 bases remained unmatched. The CDR3 totals 14 residues. Germline lookup yields CDR1 SGHRS and CDR2 YFSETQ. The CDR3 region has the DNA TGCGCCAGCAGCCCGGACAGGAGCTCCTACGAGCAGTACTTC. Translated, it gives CASSPDRSSYEQYF. Using reference TRBV5-1 and TRBJ2-7 for the parts outside the CDR3, the full variable domain is KAGVTQTPRYLIKTRGQQVTLSCSPISGHRSVSWYQQTPGQGLQFLFEYFSETQRNKGNFPGRFSGRQFSNSRSEMNVSTLELGDSALYLCASSPDRSSYEQYFGPGTRLTVT.

Regarding this clone: At the DNA level, this CDR3 is encoded by other sequences in the same sample as well. CDR3 DNA sequence: TGCGCCAGCAGCTTGAGTCAGGGGGAAGAGACCCAGTACTTC. Amino acid sequence: CASSLSQGEETQYF. This rearrangement joins TRBV5-1 to TRBJ2-5; 7 nucleotides match TRBD1. V was clipped by 1 base and J by 3 bases; unmatched bases: 3. The germline V gene has CDR1 SGHRS and CDR2 YFSETQ. The CDR3 runs 14 residues. Together with reference TRBV5-1 and TRBJ2-5, the CDR3 gives the full variable domain: KAGVTQTPRYLIKTRGQQVTLSCSPISGHRSVSWYQQTPGQGLQFLFEYFSETQRNKGNFPGRFSGRQFSNSRSEMNVSTLELGDSALYLCASSLSQGEETQYFGPGTRLLVL.

The chain has TRBV10-3 and TRBJ2-5; a possible D gene is TRBD1 (6 bases). CDR1 ENHRY and CDR2 SYGVKD come from the germline V gene. CDR3 length equals 13 residues. Deletions cut 5 bases from V and 4 bases from J, with 11 bases between. CDR3 DNA sequence: TGTGCCATCAGTACAGGGCAACGAGAGACCCAGTACTTC. Its protein product is CAISTGQRETQYF.

The chain has TRBV6-5 and TRBJ1-6, with a possible D match to TRBD1 (5 bases). Germline assignment: CDR1 MNHEY and CDR2 SVGAGI. The germline V and J ends were trimmed by 5 bases and 0 bases, with 8 bases remaining between them. CDR3 size: 15 residues. The CDR3 region has the DNA TGTGCCAGCAGTCAACAGGACTCCTATAATTCACCCCTCCACTTT. It specifies CASSQQDSYNSPLHF.

The chain couples TRBV7-9 to TRBJ2-2; weak D call: TRBD2 (5 bases). V lost 3 bases and J 5 bases, leaving 10 bases between the germline ends. Germline V gene sequence: CDR1 SEHNR, CDR2 FQNEAQ (reference sequence). The CDR3 runs 14 residues. The CDR3 nucleotides are TGTGCCAGCAGCTTTGATGTAGCGACCGGGGAGCTGTTTTTT. This codes for CASSFDVATGELFF.

This chain links TRBV9 with TRBJ2-5; 7 bases are a match to TRBD2. Per the germline V gene, CDR1 is SGDLS and CDR2 is YYNGEE. Trimming at V came to 3 bases and at J to 4 bases, leaving 12 bases not matched to a gene. This CDR3 has 16 amino acids. The chain's CDR3 is CASSAAIGGSRETQYF. CDR3 DNA: TGTGCCAGCAGCGCCGCGATTGGCGGGAGCAGAGAGACCCAGTACTTC.